One T cell receptor beta chain is described in this entry. Its antigen remains unidentified. Repertoires were generated with immunoSEQ multiplex PCR, while TCRdb's copy carries only in-frame clones and drops some. The sample shows hundreds of thousands of clones, about 86% of them seen only once. V dropped 3 bases and J dropped 5 bases, with 10 bases sitting between them. This CDR3 region has 13 residues. CDR1 and CDR2 (germline): SGHAT, FQNNGV. The data derive from a study of cytomegalovirus exposure and HLA in healthy donors. The study, taken as a whole, reports: Testing in vitro showed a few CMV-associated chains specific for CMV antigens.

This TCR came from a woman under 40 in good health and CMV-seropositive. The chain uses TRBV11-2 and TRBJ1-1; D remains unclear. Source material: PBMCs. The CDR3 nucleotides read TGTGCCAGCAGCTTCGGCCGCGGGACTGAAGCTTTCTTT. Protein product: CASSFGRGTEAFF.